This T cell receptor beta chain was sequenced in a study of T cell repertoires in ileal Crohn's disease. The table came from immunoSEQ multiplex PCR; TCRdb's copy has only in-frame clones and leaves some out. Of roughly 15,000 clones in the sample, around four fifths were seen once. Per germline, CDR1 SGHTA and CDR2 FQGNSA. V was clipped by 1 base and J by 3 bases; unmatched bases: 3. The CDR3 is made up of 16 amino acids. This sequence was found in an adult with Crohn's disease. This rearrangement joins TRBV7-2 to TRBJ2-5; 12 bases align to TRBD2. The sample taken for sequencing was ileal tissue. CDR3 residues: CASSLGPSGGEETQYF. The CDR3 DNA sequence: TGTGCCAGCAGCTTAGGGCCTAGCGGGGGGGAAGAGACCCAGTACTTC.